Described below is a single T cell receptor (beta chain) sequence and its context. Its antigen is not identified. 5'RACE with constant-segment primers built TCRalpha and TCRbeta cDNA libraries with UMIs. One entry per CDR3 protein results from TCRdb running MiXCR on the 5' RACE reads. The sample lists roughly 600,000 distinct CDR3 sequences; approximately 19% were seen once. This entry belongs to a study of T-cell memory formation after mild COVID-19. Turning to the study itself: TCR clusters were largely donor specific. Study-wide results and caveats: Later expanders leaned CD4+, whereas day 15 to 85 contracting clones were balanced CD4/CD8.

The germline V gene encodes CDR1 MNHEY and CDR2 SMNVEV (reference sequence). J gave up 5 bases and V 2 bases, and 7 bases lay outside the gene matches. The CDR3 runs 15 residues. This clonotype was sampled from an adult woman who had mild COVID-19 (a few samples of this study predate the infection). Cell type and time point are not known. The sequenced material came from PBMCs or a T cell subset sorted from them (not recorded which). The chain joins TRBV27 to TRBJ2-5; TRBD2 agrees at 8 bases. The CDR3 region has the DNA TGTGCCAGCAGTTTAACGGGGGGGCCAGCGGAGACCCAGTACTTC. Protein: CASSLTGGPAETQYF.